These 11 T cell receptor beta chains share one sample of origin, sequenced in a study of cytomegalovirus exposure and HLA in healthy donors (dated by TCRdb to about 2017). Preparation of the library involved the immunoSEQ multiplex PCR assay. For the multiplex PCR, a mixture combining 60 forward primers for TCR Vbeta segments and 13 reverse primers for TCR Jbeta segments was used. The source is immuneACCESS, and TCRdb retained only in-frame sequences with V and J called. Part of the clones is not carried over; for the studies checked, unresolved V genes explain less than half of this, and the remainder is unexplained. This sample holds around 200,000 clones; around 80% were observed only once. In total, the top ten clones hold 0.95% to 1.5% of the sample. Sequences were obtained from PBMCs. The receptors come from a girl under 10 years old in good health and CMV-seropositive.

This chain joins TRBV6-1 and TRBJ1-2; TRBD1 is a possible D gene (6 bases). The CDR3 has 16 amino acids. Trimming pared 0 bases from V and 4 bases from J, leaving 15 bases between. Germline-derived CDR1 and CDR2 are MNHNS and SASEGT. The CDR3 region is CASSEAPGVRGYGYTF. DNA of the CDR3: TGTGCCAGCAGTGAAGCGCCAGGGGTCCGGGGCTATGGCTACACCTTC.

The chain couples TRBV7-3 to TRBJ2-2; unclear D gene. The CDR3 length is 14 residues. V was shortened by 5 bases and J by 5 bases, with 12 bases between the two germline ends. The germline CDR1 and CDR2 sequences are SGHTA and FQGTGA. In DNA, the CDR3 is TGTGCCAGCAGCCCCACAATCGGGACCGGGGAGCTGTTTTTT. Protein: CASSPTIGTGELFF.

CDR3 sequence: CASSLLGQGANEQFF. DNA of the CDR3: TGTGCCAGCAGTTTACTGGGACAGGGGGCTAATGAGCAGTTCTTC. The chain combines TRBV27 with TRBJ2-1, with 12 bases identical to TRBD1. The CDR3 is made up of 15 amino acids. Germline CDR1 reads MNHEY; CDR2 reads SMNVEV (reference sequence). The V and J ends lost 2 bases and 7 bases, in that order; junction bases with no gene match: 3.

This rearrangement joins TRBV5-1 to TRBJ2-2, with 14 bases lining up with TRBD2. J was trimmed by 7 bases and V by 4 bases; bases with no gene match: 9. This CDR3 comprises 17 residues. CDR1 and CDR2 (germline): SGHRS, YFSETQ. CDR3 amino acids: CASSVTTSGRAFGELFF. For the CDR3, the DNA is TGCGCCAGCAGCGTAACGACTAGCGGGAGGGCCTTCGGGGAGCTGTTTTTT.

V is TRBV11-3 and J is TRBJ1-1, with TRBD1 matching 9 bases. The CDR3 is 13 amino acids. Trimming took 10 bases from V and 6 from J; bases not matched to a gene: 9. Germline loops: CDR1 SGHNT, CDR2 YENEEA. Written as DNA, the CDR3 is TGTGCCATCCAAGACAGGGGGAAGGCTGAAGCTTTCTTT. Translation: CAIQDRGKAEAFF.

The chain uses TRBV7-3 and TRBJ1-2; D possibly corresponds to TRBD1 (6 bases). The CDR3 loop spans 13 amino acids. The ends were cut back, 5 bases at V and 4 bases at J, with 11 bases in the middle. CDR1 SGHTA and CDR2 FQGTGA come from the germline V gene. The CDR3 DNA sequence: TGTGCCAGCAGCCCGGGCAGGGGCTATGGCTACACCTTC. Translation: CASSPGRGYGYTF.

CDR3 nucleotide sequence: TGCGCCAGCAGCACCGACAGGGCCCTTGGCACAGATACGCAGTATTTT. Its translation is CASSTDRALGTDTQYF. This sequence joins TRBV5-1 and TRBJ2-3; 7 bases match TRBD1. The trim removed 4 bases at V and 1 base at J, leaving 9 bases unmatched. Germline V gene lookup returns CDR1 SGHRS and CDR2 YFSETQ. This CDR3 is 16 amino acids long.

The chain is built from TRBV7-2 and TRBJ2-3; D is undetermined. Deletions cut 2 bases from V and 2 bases from J, with 11 bases between. Germline CDR1 is SGHTA and CDR2 is FQGNSA. The CDR3 is 15 residues long. In nucleotides, the CDR3 is TGTGCCAGCAGCTTAAAATGGCGGTCCACAGATACGCAGTATTTT. Protein sequence: CASSLKWRSTDTQYF.

The chain couples TRBV6-1 to TRBJ1-5; TRBD1 matches at 9 bases. This CDR3 is 15 amino acids long. Looked up from germline, CDR1 is MNHNS and CDR2 is SASEGT. The trim removed 6 bases at V and 9 bases at J, leaving 12 bases unmatched. CDR3 protein: CASRDTGQGGGPQHF. The CDR3 region has the DNA TGTGCCAGCAGGGACACGGGACAGGGTGGGGGGCCCCAGCATTTT.

The gene calls are TRBV4-1 and TRBJ2-1; the match to TRBD2 covers 9 bases. J lost 3 bases, V lost 4 bases, and 7 bases had no gene match. Germline loops: CDR1 MGHRA, CDR2 YSYEKL. This CDR3 has 16 amino acids. The CDR3 reads CASSPIAGASYNEQFF. The CDR3 nucleotides read TGCGCCAGCAGCCCCATAGCGGGAGCAAGCTACAATGAGCAGTTCTTC.

V gene TRBV9 combines with J gene TRBJ1-2, with TRBD1 as a possible D gene (5 bases). The CDR3 is 15 amino acids. V lost 0 bases and J lost 3, with 12 bases in between. The germline gives CDR1 SGDLS, CDR2 YYNGEE. The DNA of the CDR3 is TGTGCCAGCAGCGTAGGAGGCAGGGTCGACTATGGCTACACCTTC. Translating it yields CASSVGGRVDYGYTF.